This T cell receptor (beta chain) was identified during a study of shared T cell receptors in the human thymus. The repertoire was sequenced with immunoSEQ multiplex PCR; TCRdb's copy has only in-frame clones and lacks some. The repertoire has about 540,000 clones, about four fifths of them found once; the top ten carry about 0.013%. With 4 bases removed from V and 1 base from J, the gap between germline ends came to 10 bases. The V gene's germline CDR1 is MDHEN and CDR2 SYDVKM. CDR3 length equals 14 residues. This sample was shared with a second study, whose subject was human thymus T cells. That paper notes: Those donating were healthy Finnish infants in corrective surgery for congenital heart defects. Within thymic and blood repertoires, V and J gene usage appeared to be biased. Highly overlapping thymic repertoires among unrelated individuals were reported in related research.

What was sequenced was thymocytes. The chain combines TRBV28 with TRBJ1-1, with D hard to call. The receptor comes from a boy in the first two years of life with a congenital heart defect. The CDR3 sequence is CASSSGIPNTEAFF. CDR3 DNA: TGTGCCAGCAGTTCCGGGATTCCGAACACTGAAGCTTTCTTT.